A single sample gave rise to the 9 T cell receptor beta chains below, sequenced in a study of blood T cell repertoires in COVID-19. The table came from immunoSEQ multiplex PCR; TCRdb's copy has only in-frame clones and leaves some out. The sample holds about 53,000 clones, roughly 90% seen once. The sequencing sample was made of peripheral blood. The receptors originated from a human donor in a cohort sampled during active COVID-19.

J is TRBJ2-5 and V is TRBV11-2, with TRBD2 identical over 8 bases. Germline V gene data show CDR1 as SGHAT and CDR2 as FQNNGV. V shed 4 bases and J 2 bases; nucleotides not matched to a gene: 3. The CDR3 consists of 14 residues. CDR3 in DNA: TGTGCCAGCAGCTCCGGACTAGCTCAAGAGACCCAGTACTTC. It yields the protein CASSSGLAQETQYF.

The chain carries TRBV28 and TRBJ2-3; TRBD2 agrees at 9 bases. The CDR3 contains 20 residues. Germline CDR1 is MDHEN and CDR2 is SYDVKM. V dropped 5 bases and J dropped 1; count of bases not matched to a gene: 19. CDR3 residues: CASSALLAGGVWNRTDTQYF. The CDR3, as DNA: TGTGCCAGCAGTGCCCTACTAGCGGGCGGAGTCTGGAATCGCACAGATACGCAGTATTTT.

The chain employs TRBV18 and TRBJ2-7; 7 bases line up with TRBD1. CDR3 length equals 15 residues. The germline V gene encodes CDR1 KGHSH and CDR2 LQKENI. V trimming: 2 bases; J trimming: 4 bases; junction bases outside the gene matches: 8. CDR3 loop: CASSPRTGDPYEQYF. The CDR3 DNA reads TGTGCCAGCTCACCAAGGACAGGAGACCCGTACGAGCAGTACTTC.

The gene calls are TRBV19 and TRBJ2-2, with 9 nucleotides matching TRBD2. The CDR3 spans 15 residues. With V trimmed by 8 bases and J by 7 bases, 11 bases remained unmatched. Per the germline V gene, CDR1 is LNHDA and CDR2 is SQIVND (reference sequence). The CDR3 DNA reads as TGTGCCAGTCGGGCGGCGGGGGGGCAAATCGGGGAGCTGTTTTTT. Translating gives CASRAAGGQIGELFF.

The chain links TRBV6-5 to TRBJ1-5, with D unclear. CDR3 length equals 13 residues. The germline V and J ends were trimmed by 6 bases and 0 bases, with 6 bases remaining between them. Germline V lookup: CDR1 MNHEY, CDR2 SVGAGI. This chain's CDR3 is CASSSHSNQPQHF. CDR3 DNA: TGTGCCAGCAGCAGTCATAGCAATCAGCCCCAGCATTTT.

For the CDR3, the DNA is TGTGCCAGCAGTTACGACATCACAGGGTTGATCGGTGGCTACACCTTC. It translates to CASSYDITGLIGGYTF. This chain uses TRBV6-5 with TRBJ1-2; a weak D match, TRBD1 (6 bases). Per germline, CDR1 MNHEY and CDR2 SVGAGI. With 2 bases removed from V and 7 bases from J, the gap between germline ends came to 20 bases. The CDR3 covers 16 residues.

This chain connects TRBV5-1 to TRBJ2-3, with D tentatively TRBD2 (6 bases). Trimming stripped 4 bases from V and 2 bases from J, with 8 bases between. CDR3 length equals 13 residues. The germline V gene encodes CDR1 SGHRS and CDR2 YFSETQ. CDR3 sequence reads: CASSTRDTDTQYF. The CDR3 region has the DNA TGCGCCAGCAGCACGCGGGACACAGATACGCAGTATTTT.

The CDR3 loop reads CASSPGNQETQYF. CDR3 in DNA: TGTGCCAGCAGCCCAGGGAACCAAGAGACCCAGTACTTC. The gene calls are TRBV25-1 and TRBJ2-5; weak D call: TRBD1 (5 bases). Germline loops: CDR1 MGHDK, CDR2 SYGVNS. This CDR3 is built from 13 residues. V was clipped by 6 bases and J by 0 bases, with 8 bases between them. Variable domain in full (rest from reference TRBV25-1 and TRBJ2-5): EADIYQTPRYLVIGTGKKITLECSQTMGHDKMYWYQQDPGMELHLIHYSYGVNSTEKGDLSSESTVSRIRTEHFPLTLESARPSHTSQYLCASSPGNQETQYFGPGTRLLVL.

Turning to this clone: This CDR3 is also generated by other DNA sequences in the sample. The J gene is TRBJ1-1, the V gene TRBV29-1, with D possibly being TRBD1 (5 bases). Trimming took 4 bases from V and 0 from J, leaving 9 bases between them. CDR1 and CDR2 (germline): SQVTM, ANQGSEA. This CDR3 has 13 amino acids. CDR3: CSVGQRLNTEAFF. In nucleotides, the CDR3 is TGCAGCGTTGGACAGAGATTGAACACTGAAGCTTTCTTT.